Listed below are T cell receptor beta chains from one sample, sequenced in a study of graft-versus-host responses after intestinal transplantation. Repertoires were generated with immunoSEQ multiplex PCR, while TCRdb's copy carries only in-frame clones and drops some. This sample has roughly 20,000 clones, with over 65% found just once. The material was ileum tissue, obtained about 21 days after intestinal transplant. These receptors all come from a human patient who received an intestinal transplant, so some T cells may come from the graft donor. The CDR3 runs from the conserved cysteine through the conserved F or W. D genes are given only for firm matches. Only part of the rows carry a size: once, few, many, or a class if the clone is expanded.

cdr3_aa: CASSETRAGQLHTTAYEQYF
cdr3_nt: TGCGCCAGCAGTGAGACCCGGGCGGGACAGCTGCATACAACCGCCTACGAGCAGTACTTC
clone_size: -
j_call: TRBJ2-7
v_call: TRBV10-1
d_call: -

cdr3_aa: CAWSKPQGWNTQYF
cdr3_nt: TGTGCCTGGAGTAAACCTCAGGGGTGGAATACGCAGTATTTT
clone_size: few
j_call: TRBJ2-3
v_call: TRBV30
d_call: -

cdr3_aa: CASGLYNQPQHF
cdr3_nt: TGTGCTAGTGGTTTGTACAATCAGCCCCAGCATTTT
clone_size: medium-sized
j_call: TRBJ1-5
v_call: TRBV12-5
d_call: -

cdr3_aa: CASSPSGTGWGYTF
cdr3_nt: TGCGCCAGCAGCCCTTCTGGGACAGGTTGGGGCTACACCTTC
clone_size: -
j_call: TRBJ1-2
v_call: TRBV5-1
d_call: TRBD1

cdr3_aa: CASSLSGGAPPDTQYF
cdr3_nt: TGCGCCAGCAGCTTGTCCGGGGGGGCCCCCCCAGATACGCAGTATTTT
clone_size: -
j_call: TRBJ2-3
v_call: TRBV5-1
d_call: TRBD2

cdr3_aa: CASSFGQGGEQYF
cdr3_nt: TGTGCCAGCAGCTTTGGACAGGGAGGGGAGCAGTACTTC
clone_size: -
j_call: TRBJ2-7
v_call: TRBV7-2
d_call: -

cdr3_aa: CASSQEQAGNYGYTF
cdr3_nt: TGTGCCAGCAGCCAAGAGCAGGCGGGGAACTATGGCTACACCTTC
clone_size: few
j_call: TRBJ1-2
v_call: TRBV4-2
d_call: -

cdr3_aa: CASSETQAGGFTYEQYF
cdr3_nt: TGTGCCAGCAGCGAAACTCAAGCGGGGGGCTTTACCTACGAGCAGTACTTC
clone_size: few
j_call: TRBJ2-7
v_call: TRBV7-9
d_call: TRBD2

cdr3_aa: CASSYPTGQETQYF
cdr3_nt: TGTGCCAGCAGCTACCCGACGGGACAAGAGACCCAGTACTTC
clone_size: few
j_call: TRBJ2-5
v_call: TRBV13
d_call: -

cdr3_aa: CASSYGQGPTYEQYF
cdr3_nt: TGTGCCAGCAGCTATGGACAGGGGCCGACCTACGAGCAGTACTTC
clone_size: -
j_call: TRBJ2-7
v_call: TRBV7-6
d_call: TRBD1

cdr3_aa: CASSVGLAGGGANVLTF
cdr3_nt: TGTGCCAGCAGCGTAGGACTAGCGGGAGGGGGGGCCAACGTCCTGACTTTC
clone_size: -
j_call: TRBJ2-6
v_call: TRBV9
d_call: TRBD2

cdr3_aa: CASSQEGGPFPYEQYF
cdr3_nt: TGTGCCAGCAGCCAAGAGGGAGGCCCCTTTCCCTACGAGCAGTACTTC
clone_size: -
j_call: TRBJ2-7
v_call: TRBV4-2
d_call: -

cdr3_aa: CSVGDSHYGYTF
cdr3_nt: TGCAGCGTTGGGGACAGTCACTATGGCTACACCTTC
clone_size: -
j_call: TRBJ1-2
v_call: TRBV29-1
d_call: TRBD1

cdr3_aa: CASSFEVGGHSYNEQFF
cdr3_nt: TGTGCCAGCAGCTTTGAGGTGGGGGGGCACTCCTACAATGAGCAGTTCTTC
clone_size: -
j_call: TRBJ2-1
v_call: TRBV13
d_call: -

cdr3_aa: CASRLTIHHRAKNIQYF
cdr3_nt: TGTGCCAGCAGGCTCACAATCCACCACAGAGCCAAAAACATTCAGTACTTC
clone_size: -
j_call: TRBJ2-4
v_call: TRBV2
d_call: -

cdr3_aa: CASSLAYVDSVEQYF
cdr3_nt: TGTGCCAGCAGCTTAGCGTACGTAGATTCGGTCGAGCAGTACTTC
clone_size: -
j_call: TRBJ2-7
v_call: TRBV7-9
d_call: -

cdr3_aa: CASSHNLYEQYF
cdr3_nt: TGTGCCAGCAGCCATAACTTGTACGAGCAGTACTTC
clone_size: few
j_call: TRBJ2-7
v_call: TRBV27
d_call: -

cdr3_aa: CASSEFGAEDTQYF
cdr3_nt: TGTGCCAGCAGTGAATTTGGGGCGGAAGATACGCAGTATTTT
clone_size: -
j_call: TRBJ2-3
v_call: TRBV6-1
d_call: -

cdr3_aa: CASSQEDYTYEQYF
cdr3_nt: TGTGCCAGCAGCCAAGAGGACTATACCTACGAGCAGTACTTC
clone_size: few
j_call: TRBJ2-7
v_call: TRBV4-1
d_call: -

cdr3_aa: CASSVLAGTEAFF
cdr3_nt: TGTGCCAGTAGTGTCTTGGCAGGGACTGAAGCTTTCTTT
clone_size: -
j_call: TRBJ1-1
v_call: TRBV19
d_call: -

cdr3_aa: CASSLAGGAEQYF
cdr3_nt: TGTGCCAGCAGCTTAGCAGGGGGCGCCGAGCAGTACTTC
clone_size: -
j_call: TRBJ2-7
v_call: TRBV7-9
d_call: TRBD1

cdr3_aa: CASAGTGRGRSNQPQHF
cdr3_nt: TGTGCCAGCGCCGGGACAGGGCGGGGGAGAAGCAATCAGCCCCAGCATTTT
clone_size: -
j_call: TRBJ1-5
v_call: TRBV27
d_call: TRBD1

cdr3_aa: CASSLEGAGANVLTF
cdr3_nt: TGCGCCAGCAGCCTGGAAGGGGCTGGGGCCAACGTCCTGACTTTC
clone_size: -
j_call: TRBJ2-6
v_call: TRBV4-3
d_call: -

cdr3_aa: CASSPSDAGWFSTEAFF
cdr3_nt: TGTGCCAGCAGCCCGTCGGATGCAGGGTGGTTTAGCACTGAAGCTTTCTTT
clone_size: -
j_call: TRBJ1-1
v_call: TRBV13
d_call: -

cdr3_aa: CASSLGIGYEQYF
cdr3_nt: TGTGCCAGCAGCTTAGGTATCGGGTACGAGCAGTACTTC
clone_size: -
j_call: TRBJ2-7
v_call: TRBV7-2
d_call: -

cdr3_aa: CASSLSPTGDYNSPLHF
cdr3_nt: TGTGCCAGCAGCCTTAGCCCCACCGGGGACTATAATTCACCCCTCCACTTT
clone_size: -
j_call: TRBJ1-6
v_call: TRBV11-1
d_call: -

cdr3_aa: CASSSGLADSYEQYF
cdr3_nt: TGTGCCAGCAGCTCGGGACTAGCGGACTCCTACGAGCAGTACTTC
clone_size: few
j_call: TRBJ2-7
v_call: TRBV5-4
d_call: TRBD2

cdr3_aa: CASNGGGHTDTQYF
cdr3_nt: TGTGCCAGCAACGGGGGGGGCCACACAGATACGCAGTATTTT
clone_size: -
j_call: TRBJ2-3
v_call: TRBV2
d_call: TRBD2

cdr3_aa: CASSAQGTDTQYF
cdr3_nt: TGTGCCAGTAGCGCCCAGGGTACAGATACGCAGTATTTT
clone_size: -
j_call: TRBJ2-3
v_call: TRBV19
d_call: -

cdr3_aa: CASSLGRGSEAFF
cdr3_nt: TGTGCCAGCAGCTTGGGCAGGGGTAGTGAAGCTTTCTTT
clone_size: -
j_call: TRBJ1-1
v_call: TRBV5-6
d_call: -

cdr3_aa: CASSEAQGAYGYTF
cdr3_nt: TGTGCCAGCAGTGAAGCGCAGGGGGCCTATGGCTACACCTTC
clone_size: -
j_call: TRBJ1-2
v_call: TRBV2
d_call: TRBD1